The 10 T cell receptor beta chains presented below share a single source sample, sequenced in a study of a mutant IDH1 vaccine in newly diagnosed glioma. Their specific antigens are unknown. Stated time point: week 23, last vaccination. Vaccination used 300 ug of mutant IDH1 20-mer peptide per dose, with topical imiquimod. Assay: immunoSEQ multiplex PCR; the TCRdb copy retains only in-frame clones and omits some. This table holds 30,000 to 40,000 clones, 81% found once. The sample in question was PBMCs, obtained from a glioma patient whose treatment included an IDH1 peptide vaccine. All receptors come from a man between 35 and 55 years old with glioma.

The J gene is TRBJ2-3, the V gene TRBV9; 12 positions agree with TRBD2. The CDR3 length is 17 residues. After removal of 0 bases from V and 5 bases from J, the junction contained 7 bases not matched to a gene. Germline-derived CDR1 and CDR2 are SGDLS and YYNGEE. The CDR3 spells CASSVVLAGGLGDTQYF. CDR3 DNA sequence: TGTGCCAGCAGCGTAGTTCTAGCGGGGGGGCTGGGAGATACGCAGTATTTT. The full variable domain, completed using reference TRBV9 and TRBJ2-3, is DSGVTQTPKHLITATGQRVTLRCSPRSGDLSVYWYQQSLDQGLQFLIQYYNGEERAKGNILERFSAQQFPDLHSELNLSSLELGDSALYFCASSVVLAGGLGDTQYFGPGTRLTVL.

The chain employs TRBV6-1 and TRBJ1-2; no firm D call. Trimming took 6 bases from V and 8 from J, leaving 10 bases between them. CDR1 and CDR2 from the germline V gene are MNHNS and SASEGT. The CDR3 contains 11 residues. The CDR3 loop is CASSEKIGYTF. CDR3 nucleotide sequence: TGTGCCAGCAGCGAAAAGATAGGCTACACCTTC.

This clone was seen a few times. V is TRBV27 and J is TRBJ2-5; 7 bases are shared with TRBD1. CDR1 MNHEY and CDR2 SMNVEV come from the germline V gene (reference sequence). The CDR3 spans 15 residues. V lost 2 bases, J lost 2 bases, and 5 bases stayed unmatched. The CDR3 is CASSLSSGQQETQYF. DNA for the CDR3: TGTGCCAGCAGTTTAAGTTCGGGACAGCAAGAGACCCAGTACTTC.

The rearrangement uses TRBV4-2 and TRBJ1-5; 8 bases map to TRBD1. Trimming cost V 1 base and J 9 bases; bases outside gene matches: 5. The CDR3 sequence is 14 residues long. Germline V gene sequence: CDR1 LGHNA, CDR2 YNFKEQ. DNA of the CDR3: TGTGCCAGCAGCCAAGGACAGGGGCAGACGCCCCAGCATTTT. Its translation: CASSQGQGQTPQHF.

The chain carries TRBV27 and TRBJ2-1, with TRBD2 matching 11 bases. The V gene end was trimmed by 6 bases and the J gene end by 6 bases; junction bases not matched to a gene: 13. Per the germline V gene, CDR1 is MNHEY and CDR2 is SMNVEV (reference sequence). This CDR3 is 17 amino acids long. Here the CDR3 DNA reads TGTGCCAGCAGCCCACTTACTAGCGGGAGAGTCGGCAATGAGCAGTTCTTC. It encodes CASSPLTSGRVGNEQFF.

This sequence joins TRBV10-3 and TRBJ2-7; D is undetermined. Trimming removed 0 bases at V and 3 bases at J, with 6 bases between. Germline V gene data show CDR1 as ENHRY and CDR2 as SYGVKD. The CDR3 contains 13 residues. The CDR3 region is CAISESPYYEQYF. The CDR3 DNA follows: TGTGCCATCAGTGAGTCGCCCTACTACGAGCAGTACTTC.

This clone was found once. A junction boundary mismatches the germline segment, possibly from a read error. The CDR3 nucleotides read TGTGCCAGCAGCTTAACCCCCGAATTCCACCCTAGCTTC. Translation: CASSLTPEFHPSF. V gene TRBV7-8 combines with J gene TRBJ1-2; D remains unclear. CDR3 size: 13 residues. The germline V gene encodes CDR1 SGHVS and CDR2 FQNEAQ. Full variable domain (rest looked up from reference TRBV7-8 and TRBJ1-2): GAGVSQSPRYKVAKRGQDVALRCDPISGHVSLFWYQQALGQGPEFLTYFQNEAQLDKSGLPSDRFFAERPEGSVSTLKIQRTQQEDSAVYLCASSLTPEFHPSFGSGTRLTVV.

This chain links TRBV29-1 with TRBJ2-1, with TRBD2 matching over 13 bases. The J segment lost 6 bases and the V segment lost 7 bases, leaving 6 bases of the junction unmatched. Germline-derived CDR1 and CDR2 are SQVTM and ANQGSEA. The CDR3 runs 14 residues. This chain's CDR3 is CSGGTSGNSNEQFF. The CDR3 DNA is TGCAGCGGAGGGACTAGCGGGAATAGCAATGAGCAGTTCTTC.

The V and J genes are TRBV4-1 and TRBJ1-2; D remains unclear. This CDR3 region has 15 residues. Trimming took off 1 base at V and 1 base at J, with 10 bases between the two ends. Germline V gene lookup returns CDR1 MGHRA and CDR2 YSYEKL. In nucleotides, the CDR3 is TGCGCCAGCAGCCAAGTAAAGGGCCTTAACTATGGCTACACCTTC. This encodes CASSQVKGLNYGYTF.

V and J are TRBV7-9 and TRBJ2-2; D remains ambiguous. V was trimmed by 1 base and J by 3 bases, leaving 0 bases between them. Germline V gene data show CDR1 as SEHNR and CDR2 as FQNEAQ (reference sequence). There are 12 residues in the CDR3. The CDR3 nucleotides read TGTGCCAGCAGCTTAGACACCGGGGAGCTGTTTTTT. This gives the protein CASSLDTGELFF.